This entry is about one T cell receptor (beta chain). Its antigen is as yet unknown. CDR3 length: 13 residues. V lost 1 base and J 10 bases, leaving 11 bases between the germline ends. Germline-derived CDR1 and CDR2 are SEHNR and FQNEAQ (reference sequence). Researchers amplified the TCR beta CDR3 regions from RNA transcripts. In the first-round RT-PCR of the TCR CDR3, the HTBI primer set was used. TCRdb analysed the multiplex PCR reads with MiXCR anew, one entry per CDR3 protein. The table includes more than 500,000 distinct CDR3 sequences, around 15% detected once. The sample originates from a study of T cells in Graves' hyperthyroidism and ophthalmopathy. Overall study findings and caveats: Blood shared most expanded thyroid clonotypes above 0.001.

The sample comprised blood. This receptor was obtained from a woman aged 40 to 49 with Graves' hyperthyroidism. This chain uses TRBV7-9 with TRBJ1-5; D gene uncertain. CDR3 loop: CASSLDAAGPQHF. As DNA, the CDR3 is TGTGCCAGCAGCTTAGACGCGGCGGGTCCCCAGCATTTT. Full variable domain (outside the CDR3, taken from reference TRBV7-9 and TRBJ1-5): DTGVSQNPRHKITKRGQNVTFRCDPISEHNRLYWYRQTLGQGPEFLTYFQNEAQLEKSRLLSDRFSAERPKGSFSTLEIQRTEQGDSAMYLCASSLDAAGPQHFGDGTRLSIL.